One sample yielded the 3 T cell receptor beta chains listed below, sequenced in a study of T cell responses to AZD1222 COVID-19 vaccine. Produced via immunoSEQ multiplex PCR; TCRdb's table is partial and in-frame only. The table has approximately 110,000 clones, around 89% seen once. Source: peripheral blood, taken on day 0 of AZD1222 vaccination. These receptors were collected from an adult in good health.

The V and J genes are TRBV24-1 and TRBJ2-2, with D possibly matching TRBD1 (6 bases). Trimming shortened V by 0 bases and J by 6 bases, and 16 bases separated the two germline ends. The germline gives CDR1 KGHDR, CDR2 SFDVKD. This CDR3 spans 17 amino acids. CDR3 loop: CATSDLMGAEGPGELFF. The CDR3 DNA reads as TGTGCCACCAGTGATTTGATGGGGGCCGAGGGGCCCGGGGAGCTGTTTTTT.

The rearrangement uses TRBV19 and TRBJ1-5, with no clear D. The length of the CDR3 is 14 residues. The germline CDR1 and CDR2 sequences are LNHDA and SQIVND (reference sequence). V lost 3 bases and J 3 bases, leaving 9 bases between the germline ends. CDR3 DNA sequence: TGTGCCAGTAGTATCTGGCAGAACAATCAGCCCCAGCATTTT. Translated: CASSIWQNNQPQHF.

The CDR3 loop is CAWTPPDSGRFEQYF. The CDR3 DNA follows: TGTGCCTGGACCCCGCCGGATAGCGGGAGGTTCGAGCAGTACTTC. The chain is built from TRBV30 and TRBJ2-7, with 10 positions matching TRBD2. The CDR3 has 15 residues. Trimming took 4 bases from V and 6 from J; bases not matched to a gene: 12. CDR1 GTSNPN and CDR2 SVGIG come from the germline V gene (reference sequence). The whole variable domain, remainder taken from reference TRBV30 and TRBJ2-7, is SQTIHQWPATLVQPVGSPLSLECTVEGTSNPNLYWYRQAAGRGLQLLFYSVGIGQISSEVPQNLSASRPQDRQFILSSKKLLLSDSGFYLCAWTPPDSGRFEQYFGPGTRLTVT.